The clone carrying this TCR beta chain was seen more than once but under ten times. The CDR3 spans 15 residues. V lost 8 bases to trimming and J lost 1 base; unmatched junction nucleotides: 11. CDR1 MRHNA and CDR2 SNTAGT come from the germline V gene. Per the study methods: Using reference gene primer amplification, nucleated cell counts were estimated. Sequencing was performed with immunoSEQ multiplex PCR; in TCRdb, only in-frame clones are kept and a portion is missing. That table supplies the V and J calls and clone size; D and trimming were determined from the DNA. The table includes some 70,000 clones, 81% detected once. These data originate in a study of blood T cell repertoires in COVID-19. Study-wide context: The United States, Italy and Spain provided the acute and convalescent COVID-19 samples. The analysed material was cDNA or gDNA that came from T cells, B-cell-depleted T cells, or PBMCs.

V and J are TRBV6-4 and TRBJ2-7; 7 nucleotides line up with TRBD1. The TCR comes from a woman in her 70s with acute or convalescent COVID-19. Sequenced material: peripheral blood. The CDR3: CASPIRDRVSYEQYF. The CDR3 nucleotides are TGTGCCAGCCCCATCCGGGACAGAGTTTCCTACGAGCAGTACTTC.